This T cell receptor beta chain came from a study of regulatory T cells in long-lasting Graves disease. Libraries of TCR beta came from iRepertoire HTBI primers plus Arm-PCR of CDR3 regions. MiXCR, applied by TCRdb to the multiplex PCR reads, yields one record per CDR3 protein. The sample lists roughly 520,000 distinct CDR3 sequences, around 12% occurring once. Germline-derived CDR1 and CDR2 are SEHNR and FQNEAQ (reference sequence). CDR3 length: 13 amino acids. J was trimmed by 4 bases and V by 1 base; bases with no gene match: 1. The time point was: newly diagnosed GD, antithyroid drugs for less than 3 months. PBMCs were the source of the RNA used for TCR sequencing. Another study also made use of these data, one on T cells in Graves' hyperthyroidism and ophthalmopathy.

Sample: peripheral blood mononuclear cells (PBMCs), taken at new diagnosis, from a patient treated with antithyroid drugs. The origin of this receptor is a woman aged 30 to 39 with Graves disease. The chain uses TRBV7-9 and TRBJ2-7; 7 nucleotides line up with TRBD1. CDR3 protein: CASSLGGQYEQYF. In DNA form, the CDR3 reads TGTGCCAGCAGCTTAGGGGGACAGTACGAGCAGTACTTC. The whole variable domain, remainder taken from reference TRBV7-9 and TRBJ2-7, is DTGVSQNPRHKITKRGQNVTFRCDPISEHNRLYWYRQTLGQGPEFLTYFQNEAQLEKSRLLSDRFSAERPKGSFSTLEIQRTEQGDSAMYLCASSLGGQYEQYFGPGTRLTVT.